The rows below give T cell receptor beta chains drawn from one sample of a study of shared clonotypes between healthy human individuals. Clones were read by immunoSEQ multiplex PCR, and TCRdb kept only the in-frame ones, dropping some. The sample yields about 2,200,000 clones, 85% to 95% seen once. The specimen was naive CD8+ T cells from PBMCs. The receptors derive from a man younger than 35 in good health. Some clones in this sample may be carry-over from other donors' samples. The CDR3 runs from the conserved cysteine through the conserved F or W. Fields, in order: J gene, V gene, CDR3 protein.

TRBJ1-1 | TRBV2 | CASSGEVGDGAFF
TRBJ1-2 | TRBV6-1 | CASSENPGGGYGYTF
TRBJ2-1 | TRBV5-6 | CASSFMGWDEQFF
TRBJ2-7 | TRBV14 | CASSAQALNYEQYF
TRBJ1-1 | TRBV19 | CASSARDGVNRVPSSPAEAFF
TRBJ2-7 | TRBV13 | CASSFAGGSSYEQYF
TRBJ1-1 | TRBV29-1 | CSVDGLQGHTEAFF
TRBJ2-7 | TRBV14 | CASSQGYEQYF
TRBJ2-1 | TRBV14 | CASSQPNPSRGSPDNEQFF
TRBJ1-1 | TRBV23-1 | CASSPTRISSTEAFF
TRBJ2-3 | TRBV9 | CASSVGWTSSDTQYF
TRBJ2-2 | TRBV11-3 | CASSSRQGANTGELFF
TRBJ2-7 | TRBV7-2 | CASSDRDSYEQYF
TRBJ2-1 | TRBV14 | CASSHHLAGGAYNEQFF
TRBJ1-2 | TRBV5-5 | CASSVPGQGDRYTF
TRBJ2-7 | TRBV6-6 | CASSSAYSYEQYF
TRBJ1-1 | TRBV29-1 | CSVTGVSTEAFF
TRBJ1-2 | TRBV7-9 | CASSLQDRPYGYTF
TRBJ1-1 | TRBV6-5 | CASSYSGRREAFF
TRBJ2-1 | TRBV30 | CAWWDREFFGEQFF
TRBJ2-5 | TRBV4-1 | CASSQGLQETQYF
TRBJ2-1 | TRBV10-1 | CASSESWREGFPSSYNEQFF
TRBJ2-1 | TRBV2 | CASSETSGSNYEQFF
TRBJ2-5 | TRBV28 | CASSLFWSPRRETQYF
TRBJ2-2 | TRBV6-5 | CASSYFGGGVTGELFF
TRBJ2-3 | TRBV2 | CASSEAFIRSTDTQYF
TRBJ2-1 | TRBV29-1 | CSVEGFPGTSNEQFF
TRBJ1-1 | TRBV14 | CASREQGAGFTEAFF
TRBJ2-5 | TRBV27 | CASSFLDSRETQYF
TRBJ2-1 | TRBV5-8 | CASSPAGTGVNEQFF
TRBJ1-4 | TRBV19 | CACRDRHGFNEKLFF
TRBJ2-7 | TRBV7-9 | CASSLGPGLGYEQYF
TRBJ1-3 | TRBV6-5 | CASSYSRQPSGNTIYF
TRBJ2-7 | TRBV9 | CASSVRDRAYEQYF
TRBJ2-7 | TRBV5-4 | CASSLEGGFYEQYF
TRBJ2-3 | TRBV27 | CASSLLTTTSTDTQYF
TRBJ1-5 | TRBV19 | CASSPSSYSNQPQHF
TRBJ1-5 | TRBV19 | CASSWDRPKGQPQHF
TRBJ2-7 | TRBV5-6 | CASSWASFEQYF
TRBJ2-2 | TRBV6-5 | CASSYSNGAGELFF
TRBJ2-5 | TRBV7-2 | CASSSGAPETQYF
TRBJ1-1 | TRBV27 | CASSLDGPGRSLDTEAFF
TRBJ2-1 | TRBV11-2 | CASSLVRAGGNEQFF
TRBJ2-1 | TRBV9 | CASSGRTGTLNYNEQFF
TRBJ1-1 | TRBV5-1 | CASSRWADRNTEAFF
TRBJ1-2 | TRBV27 | CASSAHLTGYYGYTF
TRBJ2-3 | TRBV28 | CASSPTGAPGSSSTDTQYF
TRBJ2-1 | TRBV6-5 | CASRYVTGGYNEQFF
TRBJ1-1 | TRBV28 | CASSLNRNTEAFF
TRBJ2-7 | TRBV28 | CASRPLREALSYEQYF
TRBJ2-2 | TRBV19 | CASSVVGFPGELFF
TRBJ2-5 | TRBV7-9 | CASSQAYGETQYF
TRBJ2-7 | TRBV11-2 | CASSFQVSSSYEQYF
TRBJ2-7 | TRBV28 | CASRGRASYEQYF